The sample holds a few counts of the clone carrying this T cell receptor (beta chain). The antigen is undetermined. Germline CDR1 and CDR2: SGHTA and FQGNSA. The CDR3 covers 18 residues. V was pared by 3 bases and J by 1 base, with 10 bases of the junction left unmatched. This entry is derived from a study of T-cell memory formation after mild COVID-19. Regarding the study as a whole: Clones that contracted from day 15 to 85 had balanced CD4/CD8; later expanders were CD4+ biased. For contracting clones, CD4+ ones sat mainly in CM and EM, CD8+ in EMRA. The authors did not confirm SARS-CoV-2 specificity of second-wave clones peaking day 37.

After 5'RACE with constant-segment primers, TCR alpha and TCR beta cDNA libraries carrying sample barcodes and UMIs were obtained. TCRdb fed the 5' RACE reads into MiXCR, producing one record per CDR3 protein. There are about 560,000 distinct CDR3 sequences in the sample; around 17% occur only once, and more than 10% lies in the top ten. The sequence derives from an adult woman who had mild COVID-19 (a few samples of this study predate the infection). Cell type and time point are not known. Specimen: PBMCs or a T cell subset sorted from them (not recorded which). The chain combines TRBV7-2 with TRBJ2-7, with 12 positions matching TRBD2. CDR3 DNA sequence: TGTGCCAGCAGCTTCCTTCCGACTAGCGGGAGTCAATCCTACGAGCAGTACTTC. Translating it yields CASSFLPTSGSQSYEQYF.